This is a list of T cell receptor beta chains from one sample in a study of blood T cell repertoires in COVID-19. Generated by immunoSEQ multiplex PCR, the TCRdb table keeps only in-frame clones and is missing some. The table lists 20,000 to 30,000 clones, around 96% of them singletons, with 4% to 5% in the top ten. The sample comprised peripheral blood. These receptors all come from a human donor with active COVID-19. The donor label of this sample is uncertain. CDR3s include the opening cysteine and the closing phenylalanine or tryptophan. The D gene is left open where the match is weak. Size is stated for part of the rows, as once, few or many counts, or as a class when the clone is expanded.

TRBV5-1	.	TRBJ2-3	.	CASSPMSGTDTQYF	TGCGCCAGCAGCCCTATGTCAGGTACAGATACGCAGTATTTT
TRBV30	TRBD2	TRBJ2-7	.	CAWSGLAGELHYEQYF	TGTGCCTGGAGTGGACTAGCGGGAGAACTACACTACGAGCAGTACTTC
TRBV2	TRBD1	TRBJ1-5	.	CASSVEDRSNQPQHF	TGTGCCAGCAGTGTTGAGGACAGGAGCAATCAGCCCCAGCATTTT
TRBV7-9	.	TRBJ2-1	.	CASTIGTDNEQFF	TGTGCCAGCACTATAGGGACTGACAATGAGCAGTTCTTC
TRBV6-2/TRBV6-3	TRBD1	TRBJ2-5	.	CASSRGTGAYQETQYF	TGTGCCAGCAGTCGCGGGACAGGGGCGTACCAAGAGACCCAGTACTTC
TRBV5-6	.	TRBJ1-4	.	CASSSDRDWKEKLFF	TGTGCCAGCAGCAGCGACAGAGACTGGAAAGAAAAACTGTTTTTT
TRBV30	TRBD1	TRBJ2-7	.	CAWSVQDRFYEQYF	TGTGCCTGGAGTGTACAGGACAGGTTCTACGAGCAGTACTTC
TRBV19	.	TRBJ2-5	.	CASSNTGLETQYF	TGTGCCAGTAGTAACACAGGGCTGGAGACCCAGTACTTC
TRBV18	.	TRBJ2-2	.	CASSPFSTNTGELFF	TGTGCCAGCTCACCTTTTTCTACGAACACCGGGGAGCTGTTTTTT
TRBV5-1	.	TRBJ2-3	.	CASSPTGYFDTQYF	TGCGCCAGCAGCCCAACGGGTTATTTTGATACGCAGTATTTT
TRBV7-7	TRBD2	TRBJ2-3	once	CASSPRTSGGASADTQYF	TGTGCCAGCAGCCCGCGGACTAGCGGGGGGGCCAGCGCAGATACGCAGTATTTT
TRBV6-1	TRBD2	TRBJ2-1	.	CASSDSGRHSYNEQFF	TGTGCCAGCAGTGATAGCGGGAGGCACTCCTACAATGAGCAGTTCTTC
TRBV6-5	.	TRBJ1-3	once	CATRAQASSGNTIYF	TGTGCCACCAGAGCCCAGGCGAGCTCTGGAAACACCATATATTTT
TRBV11-2	.	TRBJ1-6	.	CASSLVREGNSPLHF	TGTGCCAGCAGCTTAGTCAGGGAGGGAAATTCACCCCTCCACTTT
TRBV5-1	.	TRBJ2-2	once	CASSFGTGIATGELFF	TGCGCCAGCAGCTTCGGCACAGGGATAGCGACCGGGGAGCTGTTTTTT
TRBV5-1	TRBD1	TRBJ2-1	.	CASSSPGTGGFNEQFF	TGCGCCAGCAGCAGCCCCGGGACAGGGGGCTTTAATGAGCAGTTCTTC
TRBV7-9	.	TRBJ2-1	.	CASSLMGGNEQFF	TGTGCCAGCAGTTTAATGGGGGGCAATGAGCAGTTCTTC